The 9 T cell receptor beta chains below come from one sample, sequenced in a study of blood T cells in healthy people across ages. Primed by a sample-barcoded 5' primer and a J-beta primer mix, a second PCR proceeded for roughly 6 to 12 cycles. TCRdb re-called the 5' RACE reads with MiXCR, one entry per CDR3 protein. The table shows around 970,000 distinct CDR3 sequences, with roughly 50% occurring only once. The specimen was blood. Receptors were obtained from an older woman in good health.

J is TRBJ2-1 and V is TRBV4-3; the match to TRBD1 covers 7 bases. Germline-derived CDR1 and CDR2 are LGHNA and YSLEER. The CDR3 contains 15 residues. V gave up 1 base and J gave up 8 bases; unmatched junction bases: 8. The CDR3 DNA follows: TGCGCCAGCAGCCAAGGGGGATTACAGGGGCATGAGCAGTTCTTC. Its protein product is CASSQGGLQGHEQFF.

V is TRBV3-1 and J is TRBJ1-1, with unresolved D. The germline V gene has CDR1 LGHDT and CDR2 YNNKEL (reference sequence). V was pared by 2 bases and J by 5 bases, with 6 bases between. This CDR3 is built from 12 residues. DNA for the CDR3: TGTGCCAGCAGCCAACAGTGGACTGAAGCTTTCTTT. This translates into CASSQQWTEAFF.

The genes are TRBV27 and TRBJ2-3, with D possibly being TRBD1 (7 bases). Germline V gene lookup returns CDR1 MNHEY and CDR2 SMNVEV (reference sequence). V dropped 6 bases and J dropped 5 bases, with 18 bases sitting between them. The CDR3 runs 15 residues. The CDR3 spells CASRGGRGRLDTQYF. DNA for the CDR3: TGTGCCAGCAGGGGGGGCAGGGGGAGATTAGATACGCAGTATTTT.

This clonotype showed up just a few times. V is TRBV20-1 and J is TRBJ2-1; 8 bases are shared with TRBD2. The length of the CDR3 is 12 residues. The germline gives CDR1 DFQATT, CDR2 SNEGSKA (reference sequence). V lost 7 bases and J lost 4; bases outside the gene matches: 3. CDR3 bases: TGCAGTGTAGCGGGGCGGTACAATGAGCAGTTCTTC. Translated, it gives CSVAGRYNEQFF.

The rearrangement joins TRBV6-2 or TRBV6-3 to TRBJ2-5; 7 bases align to TRBD1. With the DNA end fitting TRBJ2-7 better, the J assignment may be wrong. This CDR3 is built from 13 residues. Germline lookup yields CDR1 MNHEY and CDR2 SVGEGT. The DNA of the CDR3 is TGTGCCAGCAGCTATGACAGGGACTACGAGCAGTACTTC. It codes for CASSYDRDYEQYF.

The table lists this clonotype with a few counts. The chain combines TRBV5-6 with TRBJ2-7, with D hard to call. The length of the CDR3 is 15 residues. Trimming shortened V by 4 bases and J by 0 bases, and 14 bases separated the two germline ends. From germline, CDR1 is SGHDT and CDR2 YYEEEE. CDR3 sequence (DNA): TGTGCCAGCAGCCCCAACTTTCGCGTCTCCTACGAGCAGTACTTC. Its protein product is CASSPNFRVSYEQYF.

This clonotype was found once. The chain recombines TRBV4-1 with TRBJ2-4, with TRBD2 identical over 10 bases. The CDR3 totals 17 residues. The V gene end was trimmed by 0 bases and the J gene end by 13 bases; junction bases not matched to a gene: 15. The germline gives CDR1 MGHRA, CDR2 YSYEKL. The CDR3: CASSQELAGNPLGEQYF. CDR3 nucleotide sequence: TGCGCCAGCAGCCAAGAACTAGCGGGAAACCCCCTAGGGGAGCAGTACTTC.

The chain has TRBV6-1 and TRBJ2-1, with 9 bases identical to TRBD2. Germline V gene lookup returns CDR1 MNHNS and CDR2 SASEGT. V was clipped by 7 bases and J by 6 bases; unmatched bases: 10. This CDR3 has 15 amino acids. The CDR3 DNA sequence: TGTGCCAGCATCCCCGGGGCTAGCGGGACCAATGAGCAGTTCTTC. Its protein product is CASIPGASGTNEQFF.

This clonotype has at least ten counts. The chain links TRBV7-2 to TRBJ2-3; D perhaps matches TRBD2 (6 bases). The CDR3 totals 16 residues. Deletions cut 4 bases from V and 4 bases from J, with 18 bases between. Germline CDR1 is SGHTA and CDR2 is FQGNSA. CDR3 residues: CASSWSGAGGSDTQYF. In DNA, the CDR3 is TGTGCCAGCAGCTGGAGCGGAGCGGGTGGGTCAGATACGCAGTATTTT. Variable domain in full (rest from reference TRBV7-2 and TRBJ2-3): GAGVSQSPSNKVTEKGKDVELRCDPISGHTALYWYRQSLGQGLEFLIYFQGNSAPDKSGLPSDRFSAERTGGSVSTLTIQRTQQEDSAVYLCASSWSGAGGSDTQYFGPGTRLTVL.